This is a list of T cell receptor beta chains from one sample in a study of OX40 agonist ivuxolimab in advanced cancers. The assay was immunoSEQ multiplex PCR, and TCRdb's table has in-frame clones only and misses some. This table holds about 110,000 clones, approximately 90% found once. The sample here was CD4+ or CD8+ T cells sorted from blood, taken in a trial of the OX40 agonist ivuxolimab. The receptors were gathered from an adult with an advanced solid tumor such as melanoma, head and neck, liver or kidney cancer. CDR3s include the opening cysteine and the closing phenylalanine or tryptophan. D genes are given only for firm matches. Some rows have no size entry. The others give once, few or many, or a class for an expanded clone.

j_gene,d_gene,v_gene,abundance,CDR3nt,CDR3aa
TRBJ2-7,NA,TRBV10-3,NA,TGTGCCATCAGTGAGTTGGGCGGCTCCTACGAGCAGTACTTC,CAISELGGSYEQYF
TRBJ2-5,TRBD1,TRBV6-5,NA,TGTGCCAGCAGTAACAGGGGTGGTCAAGAGACCCAGTACTTC,CASSNRGGQETQYF
TRBJ2-7,TRBD2,TRBV9,NA,TGTGCCAGCAGCACGGGACTAGCGGGGGACTACGAGCAGTACTTC,CASSTGLAGDYEQYF
TRBJ1-3,NA,TRBV6-1,NA,TGTGCCAGCATCCGAGCATACTCTGGAAACACCATATATTTT,CASIRAYSGNTIYF
TRBJ1-1,NA,TRBV19,NA,TGTGCCAGTAGTAAGGGGCGGCAACCGAACACTGAAGCTTTCTTT,CASSKGRQPNTEAFF
TRBJ2-3,NA,TRBV5-1,NA,TGCGCCAGCAGCTTGGGGCAGAACACAGATACGCAGTATTTT,CASSLGQNTDTQYF
TRBJ2-1,TRBD2,TRBV9,once,TGTGCCAGCAGCGTTTTGGGGGGGAACAATGAGCAGTTCTTC,CASSVLGGNNEQFF
TRBJ2-1,NA,TRBV29-1,NA,TGCAGCGTTGGCCTGGGGCTCGCCTACAATGAGCAGTTCTTC,CSVGLGLAYNEQFF
TRBJ1-3,TRBD1,TRBV7-9,NA,TGTGCCAGCAGTCCCGGGACAGGGCGGGGAAACACCATATATTTT,CASSPGTGRGNTIYF
TRBJ2-5,TRBD1,TRBV7-2,NA,TGTGCCAGCAGCACAGAGGGACAGGACCGGACCCAGTACTTC,CASSTEGQDRTQYF
TRBJ2-1,TRBD2,TRBV7-7,NA,TGTGCTACCGAAAGCGGGAGGGCCGCCAATGAGCAGTTCTTC,CATESGRAANEQFF
TRBJ2-7,NA,TRBV7-2,NA,TGTGCCAGCAGCTTATTTGTGGCGACTAGGGCCTACGAGCAGTACTTC,CASSLFVATRAYEQYF
TRBJ1-5,TRBD1,TRBV27,NA,TGTGCCAGCAAGGGACAGCCGGAGGAGTCCCAGCATTTT,CASKGQPEESQHF
TRBJ1-1,NA,TRBV5-1,NA,TGCGCCAGCAGCTGGACAACCGGACGGGCGGTAGACACTGAAGCTTTCTTT,CASSWTTGRAVDTEAFF
TRBJ2-3,TRBD2,TRBV19,NA,TGTGCCAGTAGTTCCCAAGCGGGGCAAACAGATACGCAGTATTTT,CASSSQAGQTDTQYF
TRBJ1-1,NA,TRBV6-5,NA,TGTGCCAGCAGTTATGAGTCAGCTTCTGTGAACACTGAAGCTTTCTTT,CASSYESASVNTEAFF
TRBJ1-2,NA,TRBV6-1,NA,TGTGCCAGCAGTGAAAGAGGGCAGAGCTATGGCTACACCTTC,CASSERGQSYGYTF
TRBJ1-4,NA,TRBV19,NA,TGTGCCAGTAGTATAGATGCGGGGATGGCTAATGAAAAACTGTTTTTT,CASSIDAGMANEKLFF
TRBJ2-1,NA,TRBV28,NA,TGTGCCAGCAGTTTAGGCTTAGAGCAGTTCTTC,CASSLGLEQFF
TRBJ2-7,TRBD1,TRBV5-4,NA,TGTGCCAGCAGCCTCGGGACAGGACGGGGCGAGCAGTACTTC,CASSLGTGRGEQYF
TRBJ1-1,NA,TRBV5-1,NA,TGCGCCAGCAGCTCCACGGGCCTAGGGAACACTGAAGCTTTCTTT,CASSSTGLGNTEAFF
TRBJ2-2,TRBD2,TRBV6-1,NA,TGTGCCAGCAGTGCTGGCGGGGGGGCCATCGGGGAGCTGTTTTTT,CASSAGGGAIGELFF
TRBJ1-1,NA,TRBV5-4,few,TGTGCCAGCAGCTTGACAGAGGGGAACACTGAAGCTTTCTTT,CASSLTEGNTEAFF
TRBJ2-7,NA,TRBV30,NA,TGTGCCTGGAGTGTCGACGGGAATAGGGAGCAGTACTTC,CAWSVDGNREQYF
TRBJ2-1,NA,TRBV9,NA,TGTGCCAGCAGCCAAGACAGCAGCTCCTACAATGAGCAGTTCTTC,CASSQDSSSYNEQFF
TRBJ1-2,TRBD1,TRBV29-1,NA,TGCAGCGTTCTCGATCGGACAGGGCGGAGAGGTGGCTACACCTTC,CSVLDRTGRRGGYTF
TRBJ1-2,NA,TRBV5-6,NA,TGTGCCAGCAGCTTGTATGACGGCTACACCTTC,CASSLYDGYTF
TRBJ2-2,NA,TRBV6-6,NA,TGTGCCAGCTCCCGGCCGAGACAAATTAAAACCGGGGAGCTGTTTTTT,CASSRPRQIKTGELFF
TRBJ2-7,TRBD1,TRBV27,NA,TGTGCCAGCAGTTTCGGACAGGGCCTTGCCTACGAGCAGTACTTC,CASSFGQGLAYEQYF
TRBJ2-2,TRBD2,TRBV6-1,once,TGTGCCAGCAGTGAACGTGCGGGAGGTCTTTCCGGGGAGCTGTTTTTT,CASSERAGGLSGELFF
TRBJ2-1,NA,TRBV11-3,NA,TGTGCCAGCAGCTCCACGGATGAGCAGTTCTTC,CASSSTDEQFF
TRBJ1-4,NA,TRBV30,NA,TGTGCCTGGAGTACCCCCTGGACACGGGGGAAACTGTTTTTT,CAWSTPWTRGKLFF
TRBJ1-6,NA,TRBV6-6,NA,TGTGCCAGCAGTTTCTGGAACAGGGATAATTCACCCCTCCACTTT,CASSFWNRDNSPLHF
TRBJ1-4,TRBD1,TRBV7-6,NA,TGTGCCAGCAGCTTAGTTCCCCGTGGGACAGCCGCAACTAATGAAAAACTGTTTTTT,CASSLVPRGTAATNEKLFF
TRBJ2-7,TRBD2,TRBV7-7,NA,TGTGCTAGCAGCTTAGATCCTAGCGGGGGTGAGAACGTGGGCTACGAGCAGTACTTC,CASSLDPSGGENVGYEQYF
TRBJ2-5,TRBD2,TRBV11-2,NA,TGTGCCAGCAGCTGGGACTACAGAGAGACCCAGTACTTC,CASSWDYRETQYF
TRBJ2-2,NA,TRBV19,NA,TGTGCCAGTAGTATAAGGCACAGGGCGAACACCGGGGAGCTGTTTTTT,CASSIRHRANTGELFF
TRBJ1-1,TRBD1,TRBV10-2,NA,TGCGCCAGCAGGAAACAAGAGGGGGCCGGGACTGAAGCTTTCTTT,CASRKQEGAGTEAFF
TRBJ2-5,NA,TRBV9,NA,TGTGCCAGCAGCGTGTTAGCGGAGCGGGAGACCCAGTACTTC,CASSVLAERETQYF
TRBJ2-7,NA,TRBV11-3,few,TGTGCCAGCAGCCCGGGGCCCACATACGAGCAGTACTTC,CASSPGPTYEQYF
TRBJ2-2,TRBD2,TRBV6-6,once,TGTGCCAGCAGCCTTACTAGCGGGGCGACCGGGGAGCTGTTTTTT,CASSLTSGATGELFF
TRBJ1-2,NA,TRBV6-1,NA,TGTGCCAGCAGTGAAGCTGGAGGGCATGGCTACACCTTC,CASSEAGGHGYTF
TRBJ2-1,NA,TRBV2,NA,TGTGCCAGCAGTGTAGGCTACAATGAGCAGTTCTTC,CASSVGYNEQFF
TRBJ1-1,TRBD1,TRBV19,NA,TGTGCCAGTAGTACCACAGGGGACACTGAAGCTTTCTTT,CASSTTGDTEAFF
TRBJ2-3,TRBD1,TRBV19,NA,TGTGCCAGTAGCAGGACAGGTTTAAAAGATACGCAGTATTTT,CASSRTGLKDTQYF
TRBJ2-7,NA,TRBV11-3,NA,TGTGCCAGCAGCTTAGATGTGGCCAGGCAGTACTTC,CASSLDVARQYF
TRBJ1-2,TRBD1,TRBV2,once,TGTGCCAGCGGGCAGGGGGCCGGGAACTATGGCTACACCTTC,CASGQGAGNYGYTF
TRBJ2-3,TRBD2,TRBV10-3,NA,TGTGCCATCAGTCTAGCGGGGGGCACAGATACGCAGTATTTT,CAISLAGGTDTQYF
TRBJ1-1,TRBD1,TRBV10-3,NA,TGTGCCATCAGTGAGATTCGGGACAGGGAAGCTTTCTTT,CAISEIRDREAFF
TRBJ1-2,TRBD1,TRBV2,NA,TGTGCCAGCAGTAGGGACGCCGAATTGACAGGGAGGGATGGCTACACCTTC,CASSRDAELTGRDGYTF
TRBJ2-1,TRBD2,TRBV6-5,NA,TGTGCCAGCAGTTACGTCGGTTGGGAGGGGAATGAGCAGTTCTTC,CASSYVGWEGNEQFF
TRBJ1-2,TRBD1,TRBV19,NA,TGTGCCAGTACCCCCGGGACAGATAATACTTACACCTTC,CASTPGTDNTYTF
TRBJ2-5,TRBD2,TRBV11-2,NA,TGTGCCAGCAGCCGGGACTATACCCAGTACTTC,CASSRDYTQYF
TRBJ2-7,NA,TRBV6-5,NA,TGTGCCAGCAGTTATGGGGGGACAACCTACGAGCAGTACTTC,CASSYGGTTYEQYF
TRBJ1-1,NA,TRBV11-2,NA,TGTGCCAGCAGCTTATCAGAGTCGTACACTGAAGCTTTCTTT,CASSLSESYTEAFF